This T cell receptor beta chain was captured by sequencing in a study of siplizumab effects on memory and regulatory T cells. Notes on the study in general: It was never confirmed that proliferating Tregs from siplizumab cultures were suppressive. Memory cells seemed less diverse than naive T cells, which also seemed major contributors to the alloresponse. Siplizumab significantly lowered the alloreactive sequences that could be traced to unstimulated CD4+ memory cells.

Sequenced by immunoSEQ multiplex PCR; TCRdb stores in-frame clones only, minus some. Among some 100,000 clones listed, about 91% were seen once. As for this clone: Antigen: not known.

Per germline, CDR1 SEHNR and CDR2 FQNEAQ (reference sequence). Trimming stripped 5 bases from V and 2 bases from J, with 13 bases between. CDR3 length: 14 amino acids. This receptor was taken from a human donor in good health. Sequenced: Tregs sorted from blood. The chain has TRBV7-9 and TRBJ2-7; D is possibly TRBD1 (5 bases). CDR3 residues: CASSHDSVAYEQYF. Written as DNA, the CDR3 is TGTGCCAGCAGCCATGACAGCGTGGCCTACGAGCAGTACTTC.